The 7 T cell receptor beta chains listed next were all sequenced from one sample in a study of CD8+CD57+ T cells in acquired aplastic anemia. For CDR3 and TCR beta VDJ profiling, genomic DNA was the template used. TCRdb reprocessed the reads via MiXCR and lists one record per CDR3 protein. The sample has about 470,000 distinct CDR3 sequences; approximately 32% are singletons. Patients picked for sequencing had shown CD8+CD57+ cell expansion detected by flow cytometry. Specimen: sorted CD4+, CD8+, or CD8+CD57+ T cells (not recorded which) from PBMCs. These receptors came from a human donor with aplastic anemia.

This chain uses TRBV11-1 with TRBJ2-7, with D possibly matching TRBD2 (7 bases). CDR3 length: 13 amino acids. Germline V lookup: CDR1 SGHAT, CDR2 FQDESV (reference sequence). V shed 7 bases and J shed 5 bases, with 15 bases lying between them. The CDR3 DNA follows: TGTGCCAGCATGGGCGGGGGCAGCCACGAGCAGTACTTC. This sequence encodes CASMGGGSHEQYF.

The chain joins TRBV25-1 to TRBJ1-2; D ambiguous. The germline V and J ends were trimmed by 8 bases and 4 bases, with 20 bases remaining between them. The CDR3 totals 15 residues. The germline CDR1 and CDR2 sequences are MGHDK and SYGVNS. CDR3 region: CASSQKEARSYGYTF. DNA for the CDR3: TGTGCCAGCTCGCAGAAGGAAGCCCGTAGCTATGGCTACACCTTC.

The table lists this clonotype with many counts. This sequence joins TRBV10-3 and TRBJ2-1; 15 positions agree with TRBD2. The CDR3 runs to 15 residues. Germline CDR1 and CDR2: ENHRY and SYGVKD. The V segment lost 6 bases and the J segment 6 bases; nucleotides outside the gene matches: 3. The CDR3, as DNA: TGTGCCATCAGAGGACTAGCGGGGGGGCCCAATGAGCAGTTCTTC. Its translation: CAIRGLAGGPNEQFF.

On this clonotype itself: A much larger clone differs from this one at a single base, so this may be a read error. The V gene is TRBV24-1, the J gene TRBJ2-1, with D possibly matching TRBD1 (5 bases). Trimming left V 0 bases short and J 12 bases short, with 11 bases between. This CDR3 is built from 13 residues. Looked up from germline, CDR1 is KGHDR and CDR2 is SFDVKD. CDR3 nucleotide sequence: TGTGCCACCAGTGATTTGTACCAGGGTAGGCAGTTCTTC. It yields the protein CATSDLYQGRQFF.

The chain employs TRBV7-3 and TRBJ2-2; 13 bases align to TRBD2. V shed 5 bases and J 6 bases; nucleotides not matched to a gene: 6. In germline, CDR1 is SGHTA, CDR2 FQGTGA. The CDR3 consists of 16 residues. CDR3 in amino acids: CASSATSGGPAGELFF. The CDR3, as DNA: TGTGCCAGCAGCGCGACTAGCGGGGGGCCAGCCGGGGAGCTGTTTTTT.

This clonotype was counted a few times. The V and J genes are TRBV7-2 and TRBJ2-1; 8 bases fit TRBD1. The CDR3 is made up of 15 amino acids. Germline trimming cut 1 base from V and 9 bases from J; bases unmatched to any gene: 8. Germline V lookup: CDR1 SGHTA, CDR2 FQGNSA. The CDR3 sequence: CASSLGQDRVFEQFF. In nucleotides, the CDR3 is TGTGCCAGCAGCTTAGGTCAGGACAGGGTGTTTGAGCAGTTCTTC.

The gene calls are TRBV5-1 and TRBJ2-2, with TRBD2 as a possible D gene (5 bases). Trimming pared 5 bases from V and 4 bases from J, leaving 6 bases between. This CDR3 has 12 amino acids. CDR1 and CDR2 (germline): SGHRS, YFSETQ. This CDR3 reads CASRAGTGELFF. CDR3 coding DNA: TGCGCCAGCAGGGCGGGCACCGGGGAGCTGTTTTTT. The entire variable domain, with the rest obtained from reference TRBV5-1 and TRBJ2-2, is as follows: KAGVTQTPRYLIKTRGQQVTLSCSPISGHRSVSWYQQTPGQGLQFLFEYFSETQRNKGNFPGRFSGRQFSNSRSEMNVSTLELGDSALYLCASRAGTGELFFGEGSRLTVL.